This T cell receptor beta chain emerged from a study of cytomegalovirus exposure and HLA in healthy donors (dated by TCRdb to the late 2010s). The study in broad terms: In an earlier analysis of roughly 500 of the donors, less than 350 Gb of sequence data and approximately 100 million unique TCR beta sequences from about 180 million T cells were reported. Among the approximately 400 genotyped donors, about 85% belonged to the genetic ancestry cluster associated with self-reported Caucasian donors. Four or five DR-DQ haplotypes were handled as single units for association and clustering because linkage in the cohort was strong. Rather than drawing on any new phenotypic data, the later analysis identified candidate immune exposures from TCR beta sequences and the way those sequences occurred across donors. The study aimed to test whether signatures of past pathogen exposure could be identified by cataloging public T cell receptors. In addition to the first cohort of about 650 subjects, a separate validation cohort of 130 or so different subjects was used. Genome-wide SNP genotypes for about 65% of the roughly 670 donors were used in a later genetic analysis, which treated that subset as a discovery cohort. All discovery cohort repertoires had been generated on a single sequencing platform. A later analysis re-examined previously published TCR beta repertoires from about 670 donors and added high-resolution HLA genotyping to investigate patterns of TCR occurrence. Donor age, sex, ethnicity and CMV serostatus were compiled alongside the repertoire data. Typing coverage differed by locus: A, B, C, DRB1 and DQB1 were typed in roughly 620-640 donors, DQA1 in roughly 510, DPA1 in over 600, and DPB1 in 400 to 480. In an earlier analysis of roughly 540 of the donors, high-throughput TCR beta sequencing was used to judge whether each TCR beta V gene segment behaved as functional or pseudogenic. To predict cytomegalovirus infection status, the study combined high-throughput TCR immunosequencing, statistical association of individual TCRs with disease status, and machine learning. Both class I and class II loci were covered by HLA typing, at four-digit resolution. Using immunosequencing, the study profiled T cell repertoires from some 670 subjects and related those repertoires to cytomegalovirus serostatus. Around 320 gigabases of sequencing data and around 87 million unique TCR sequences were included in an early release covering about 620 HLA-typed donors. On average, over 200,000 unique TCR beta nucleotide sequences were sequenced per donor among 350 to 400 genotyped donors of the cohort, with approximately 18% of those sequences being non-productive. Study-wide conclusions, independent of this receptor: Presence/absence analyses assumed roughly uniform sequencing depth across donors, an assumption that may not hold. The earlier analysis of 587 of the donors excluded roughly 16 rarely observed V segments, including chromosome 9 orphons, because counts were too low. A total of 150 to 200 TCR beta chains were listed by the study as associated with cytomegalovirus. Most TCR sequences were observed very rarely across donors, whereas some public TCRs were present in many individuals. A further reported finding was that TCR beta sequences accurately predicted the HLA-A and HLA-B alleles for most subjects in the first cohort. Linkage disequilibrium might explain the correlated functional status among segregating V segments, but an unknown experimental factor could not be ruled out. A later analysis found that most CMV-associated TCR beta chains appeared HLA-restricted, with HLA associations seemingly driven largely by CMV exposure. Because HLA typing was unavailable for some donors at each locus, only the typed subset was used in association tests. In this cohort, only TCR beta chains were sequenced, and detectable features were limited by the absence of alpha or paired-chain data. In a later analysis, several top co-occurrence clusters were reported to appear linked to parvovirus B19, influenza, CMV and Epstein-Barr virus. In vitro tests confirmed that a few of the cytomegalovirus-associated TCR beta chains recognize cytomegalovirus antigens. In an earlier analysis of about 540 of the donors, most TCR beta V segments were observed in productive rearrangements about 87% or about 30% of the time, broadly matching IMGT annotations. Some IMGT-functional V segments, including TRBV6-2 and TRBV6-3, could not be distinguished by the 87-base-pair reads and were therefore excluded. According to a later genetic analysis, donors in an Asian-associated ancestry cluster had fewer N-insertions in productive TCRs than the approximately 610-donor mean. A group of highly shared sequence variants was considered likely to be a technical artifact of the sequencing pipeline. CMV serostatus was the only immune exposure information available for the cohort. The authors suggested that the approach could potentially be generalized to other disease states and immunological phenotypes. In a later analysis, 16,951 TCR beta sequences were associated with specific HLA alleles at a false discovery rate of 0.05. In both the original and validation cohorts, the classifier was reported to diagnose cytomegalovirus status with high specificity and sensitivity. A later analysis found that TCR association rates varied across HLA loci, with DRB1 alleles showing the most associated TCRs and HLA-C alleles the fewest. Compared with equally common non-associated chains, HLA-associated TCR beta chains in a later analysis were more clonally expanded and had lower generation probabilities. V-gene and J-gene trimming of TCR beta chains was associated with a missense DCLRE1C variant in a later genetic analysis, and the association was replicated in an independent cohort. Assigning TCR associations to individual alleles was difficult when HLA alleles, especially DR and DQ, strongly co-occurred.

Notes on this clone: No cognate antigen has been identified for it.

The cohort was made up of approximately 700 healthy bone marrow donors. Cohort members were all nominally healthy when sampled, although unrecorded immune exposures were likely present. The donor tested CMV seronegative, placing the donor among the 300 to 400 seronegative members of the cohort. Each donor provided a peripheral blood sample, and peripheral blood mononuclear cells were used for TCR beta sequencing. Genomic DNA extraction from the blood cell samples was performed with the Qiagen DNeasy Blood Extraction Kit. The CDR3 numbers 13 residues from cysteine through phenylalanine. Only the CDR3 part of the read is kept: 39 bases, read in frame from the first base. CDR1 and CDR2 were assigned from the germline V gene as SNHLY and FYNNEI. The V end gives up 7 bases and the J end 10 bases, leaving 7 bases in the junction not matched to a gene. The receptor library was made with the immunoSEQ multiplex PCR assay. The multiplex PCR relied on a mix of 60 forward primers for TCR Vbeta segments and 13 reverse primers for TCR Jbeta segments. A multiplex PCR assay on genomic DNA amplified the CDR3 region of rearranged TCR beta genes. On the Illumina HiSeq System, the amplified TCR beta libraries were sequenced as 87-base-pair reads. The authors' analysis ran thus. In a later analysis, tens of millions of unique TCR beta chains were counted across the 650 to 750 repertoires, and around 10 million of these chains were shared by at least two donors. Raw reads were error-corrected and collapsed into unique sequences by a nearest-neighbor algorithm in which closely related sequences were merged to remove PCR and sequencing errors. V, D and J gene segments were assigned by aligning CDR3 sequences to IMGT reference sequences. For a sequence to be retained, at least a six-nucleotide match to both a V gene segment and a J gene segment was required. A rearrangement was called productive if the CDR3 had no stop codons and remained in frame with V and J, and every other rearrangement was called non-productive. Following IMGT convention, CDR3 was defined as the stretch from the second conserved V-encoded cysteine up to the conserved J-encoded phenylalanine. The earlier analysis of some 600 of the donors excluded sequences that lacked an unambiguous match to a single V gene segment. An earlier analysis of 587 of the donors called V segments functional above 56.7% productive rearrangements and segregating when the between-donor standard deviation exceeded 5%. A statistical classification framework was built for diagnosing cytomegalovirus status from the catalog of TCR beta chain sequences. A later analysis assigned V and J genes by comparing TCR nucleotide sequences with IMGT/GENE-DB human TR gene sequences. In a later analysis, CDR3 sequences and most-parsimonious VDJ recombination scenarios were assigned using the TCRdist pipeline. In a later analysis, each TCR beta chain was defined by its CDR3 amino acid sequence together with its V-gene family, and reads without a unique V-gene family were excluded. In a later analysis, some 600 highly shared, low-generation-probability nucleotide sequences were removed to address suspected cross-contamination and a sequencing artifact. For each public chain, a later analysis derived a clonal expansion index from normalized ranks of inferred template counts within each repertoire. In a later analysis, generation probabilities were computed using a VDJ recombination model fitted to out-of-frame rearrangements, and the results were checked against IGoR. In a later analysis, hypergeometric tests were used to score TCR-TCR, TCR-HLA and TCR-CMV co-occurrence, with a repertoire-size bias correction applied to TCR pairs. In a later analysis, false discovery rates were estimated by permuting HLA or CMV assignments 20 times. In a later analysis, co-occurring TCRs were grouped using DBSCAN, with TCRdist sequence similarity added in when clustering inside HLA-allele-positive subsets. Co-occurrence clustering excluded repertoires with fewer than 30,000 or more than 120,000 public chains, plus five with anomalous nucleotide sharing. Not all clones reach the TCRdb copy of this immuneACCESS table, which keeps in-frame sequences only. Checked studies attribute under half of the gap to unresolved V genes and leave the rest unexplained. The V and J calls and clone size are taken from that table; D and trimming were inferred from the DNA. The sample table records some 150,000 clones. The ten most abundant clones make up 2.2% of the sample.

Recombination connected TRBV2 to TRBJ2-1, and TRBD2 matches 10 of the central bases. The sequenced sample was PBMCs. The sequence was obtained from a woman aged 18-29 years in good health and CMV-seronegative. DNA sequence: TGTGCCAGCATCCCTGGACTAGCGGAAGAGCAGTTCTTC. This codes for CASIPGLAEEQFF.